This TCR beta chain was identified during a study of T-cell memory formation after mild COVID-19. TCRdb recomputed calls from the 5' RACE reads with MiXCR, one row per CDR3 protein. The table has around 200,000 distinct CDR3 sequences, approximately 17% seen once; the top ten hold about 4%. With 5 bases removed from V and 4 bases from J, the gap between germline ends came to 16 bases. The germline CDR1 and CDR2 sequences are SGHTA and FQGNSA. This CDR3 is built from 15 residues. The receptor comes from a man between 18 and 35 years old who had mild COVID-19 (a few samples of this study predate the infection). Cell type and time point are not known. The sample was PBMCs or a T cell subset sorted from them (not recorded which). The rearrangement uses TRBV7-2 and TRBJ2-3; no clear D gene. The CDR3 sequence: CASSLNGGGPDTQYF. The CDR3 nucleotides read TGTGCCAGCAGCCTTAACGGTGGTGGCCCAGATACGCAGTATTTT.